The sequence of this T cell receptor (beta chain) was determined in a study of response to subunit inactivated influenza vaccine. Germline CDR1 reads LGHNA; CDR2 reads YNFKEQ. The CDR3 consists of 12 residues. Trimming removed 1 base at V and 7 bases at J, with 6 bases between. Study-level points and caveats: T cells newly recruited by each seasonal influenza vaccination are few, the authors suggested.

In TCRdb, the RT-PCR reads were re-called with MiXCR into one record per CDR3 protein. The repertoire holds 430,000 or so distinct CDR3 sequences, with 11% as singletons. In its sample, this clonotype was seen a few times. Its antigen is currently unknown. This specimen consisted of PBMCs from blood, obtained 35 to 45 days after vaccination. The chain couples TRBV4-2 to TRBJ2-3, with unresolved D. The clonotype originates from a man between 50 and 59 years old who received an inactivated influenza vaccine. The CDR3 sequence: CASSQAFHTQYF. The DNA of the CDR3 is TGTGCCAGCAGCCAAGCTTTCCATACGCAGTATTTT.